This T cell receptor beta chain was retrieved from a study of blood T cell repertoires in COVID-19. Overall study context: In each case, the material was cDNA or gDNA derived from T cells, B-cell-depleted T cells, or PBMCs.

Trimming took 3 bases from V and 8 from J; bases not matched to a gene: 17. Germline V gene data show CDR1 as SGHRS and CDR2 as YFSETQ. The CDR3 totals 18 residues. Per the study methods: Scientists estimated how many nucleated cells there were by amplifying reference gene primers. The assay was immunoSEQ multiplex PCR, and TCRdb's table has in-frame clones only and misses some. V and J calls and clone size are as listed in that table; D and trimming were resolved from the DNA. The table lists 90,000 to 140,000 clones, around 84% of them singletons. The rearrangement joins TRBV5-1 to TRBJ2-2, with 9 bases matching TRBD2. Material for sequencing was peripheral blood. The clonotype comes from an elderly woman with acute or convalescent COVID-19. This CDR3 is CASSSTGAGTSRPGELFF. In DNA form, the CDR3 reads TGCGCCAGCAGCTCGACGGGCGCCGGGACTAGCCGTCCGGGGGAGCTGTTTTTT.